What follows are 5 T cell receptor beta chains derived from one specimen sequenced in a study of PD-1 blockade in classical Hodgkin lymphoma. Data came from immunoSEQ multiplex PCR; TCRdb stores just in-frame clones and leaves some out. There are approximately 25,000 clones in the sample; roughly 84% occur only once, and under 2% lies in the top ten. Brentuximab vedotin exposure varied, and every patient relapsed after autologous stem cell transplantation. Investigators isolated CD4+ T cells from thawed PBMCs through magnetic negative selection. The source material was CD4+ T cells from blood, sampled at baseline. The origin of the receptors is a human donor with classical Hodgkin lymphoma.

The V call is TRBV7-2, the J call TRBJ1-2, with 10 bases fitting TRBD1. Germline V gene data show CDR1 as SGHTA and CDR2 as FQGNSA. This CDR3 is 15 amino acids long. The ends lost 1 base at V and 6 bases at J; junction bases unmatched: 5. In DNA, the CDR3 is TGTGCCAGCAGCTTAGGGGGACAGGGGTTTCATGGCTACACCTTC. It translates to CASSLGGQGFHGYTF.

The V gene is TRBV9, the J gene TRBJ1-6; D is unclear. There are 15 residues in the CDR3. Germline CDR1 and CDR2: SGDLS and YYNGEE. The V end lost 3 bases, the J end lost 6 bases, and 13 bases lay between the germline ends. CDR3 protein: CASSAGEWGNSPLHF. Written as DNA, the CDR3 is TGTGCCAGCAGCGCGGGAGAATGGGGTAATTCACCCCTCCACTTT.

The rearrangement links TRBV18 to TRBJ1-1, with D unclear. V shed 1 base and J shed 1 base, with 7 bases lying between them. This CDR3 is built from 14 residues. Germline CDR1 reads KGHSH; CDR2 reads LQKENI. This chain's CDR3 is CASSPQQENTEAFF. In DNA form, the CDR3 reads TGTGCCAGCTCACCACAGCAGGAGAACACTGAAGCTTTCTTT.

The chain joins TRBV7-9 to TRBJ2-5; TRBD1 is a possible D gene (5 bases). V shed 1 base and J shed 7 bases, with 22 bases lying between them. CDR3 length equals 17 residues. Germline V gives CDR1 SEHNR, CDR2 FQNEAQ (reference sequence). CDR3 loop: CASSLENAGAGPGTQYF. DNA of the CDR3: TGTGCCAGCAGCTTAGAGAATGCCGGTGCAGGGCCTGGGACCCAGTACTTC. Using reference TRBV7-9 and TRBJ2-5 for the parts outside the CDR3, the full variable domain is DTGVSQNPRHKITKRGQNVTFRCDPISEHNRLYWYRQTLGQGPEFLTYFQNEAQLEKSRLLSDRFSAERPKGSFSTLEIQRTEQGDSAMYLCASSLENAGAGPGTQYFGPGTRLLVL.

The chain couples TRBV18 to TRBJ1-1; D perhaps matches TRBD1 (5 bases). There are 15 residues in the CDR3. The V gene lost 8 bases and the J gene lost 5 bases, with 21 bases spanning the gap. In germline, CDR1 is KGHSH, CDR2 LQKENI. The DNA for the CDR3 is TGTGCCAGCCCCCCCCCAGGGACCCGCCGGACTGAAGCTTTCTTT. Protein sequence: CASPPPGTRRTEAFF.